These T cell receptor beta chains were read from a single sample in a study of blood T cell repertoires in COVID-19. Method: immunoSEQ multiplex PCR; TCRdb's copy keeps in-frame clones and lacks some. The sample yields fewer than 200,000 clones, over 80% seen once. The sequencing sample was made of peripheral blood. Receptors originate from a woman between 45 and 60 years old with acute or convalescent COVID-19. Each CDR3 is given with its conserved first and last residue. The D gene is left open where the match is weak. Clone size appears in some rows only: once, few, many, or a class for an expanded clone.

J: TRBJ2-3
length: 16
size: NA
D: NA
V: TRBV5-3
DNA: TGTGCCAGAAGCCCCCACCGGGGGAGTCGAACAGATACGCAGTATTTT
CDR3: CARSPHRGSRTDTQYF

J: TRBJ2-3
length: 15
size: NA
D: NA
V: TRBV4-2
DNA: TGTGCCAGCAGCCTTGGTGGGGCTAGCACAGATACGCAGTATTTT
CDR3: CASSLGGASTDTQYF

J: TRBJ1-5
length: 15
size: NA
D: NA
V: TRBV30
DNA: TGTGCCTGGAGTGTGGGGGGGCTGGGCAATCAGCCCCAGCATTTT
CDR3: CAWSVGGLGNQPQHF

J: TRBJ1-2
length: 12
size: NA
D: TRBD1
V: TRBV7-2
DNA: TGTGCCAGCAGCGGACGACAGGGAAGCTACACCTTC
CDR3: CASSGRQGSYTF

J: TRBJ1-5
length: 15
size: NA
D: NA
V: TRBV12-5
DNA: TGTGCTAGTGGTCCCCCGGGGGAGGACCTCCAGCCCCAGCATTTT
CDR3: CASGPPGEDLQPQHF

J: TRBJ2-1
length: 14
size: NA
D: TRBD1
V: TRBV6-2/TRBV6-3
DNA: TGTGCCAGCAGCAAGACAGGGGGCTACAATGAGCAGTTCTTC
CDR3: CASSKTGGYNEQFF

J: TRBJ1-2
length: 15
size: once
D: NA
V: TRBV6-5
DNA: TGTGCCAGCAGAATACAATTGGAGGGAGGCTATGGCTACACCTTC
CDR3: CASRIQLEGGYGYTF

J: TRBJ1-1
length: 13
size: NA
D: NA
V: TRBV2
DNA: TGTGCCAGCAGTGACATCGGCAGGAGGGAAGCTTTCTTT
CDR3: CASSDIGRREAFF

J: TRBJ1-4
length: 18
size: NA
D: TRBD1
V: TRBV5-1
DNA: TGCGCCAGCAAACGTTCGGACCAGGGGGAGGCGACTAATGAAAAACTGTTTTTT
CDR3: CASKRSDQGEATNEKLFF

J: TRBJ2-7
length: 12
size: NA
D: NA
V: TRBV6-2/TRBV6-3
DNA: TGTGCCAGCAGTTCTCTATCATACGAGCAGTACTTC
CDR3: CASSSLSYEQYF

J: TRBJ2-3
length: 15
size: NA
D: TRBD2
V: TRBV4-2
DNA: TGTGCCAGCAGCCAACTAGCGGGGGCGGGAGATACGCAGTATTTT
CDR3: CASSQLAGAGDTQYF

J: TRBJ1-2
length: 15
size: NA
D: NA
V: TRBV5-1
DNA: TGCGCCAGCAGCCCGGGGTGGGATTCTAACTATGGCTACACCTTC
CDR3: CASSPGWDSNYGYTF

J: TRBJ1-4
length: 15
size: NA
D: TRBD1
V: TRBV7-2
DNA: TGTGCCAGCAGCTTTTACAGGGGCTCTAATGAAAAACTGTTTTTT
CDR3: CASSFYRGSNEKLFF

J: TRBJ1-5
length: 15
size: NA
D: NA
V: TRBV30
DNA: TGTGCCTTTGGGGCGGGGCCGGGTAGCAATCAGCCCCAGCATTTT
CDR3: CAFGAGPGSNQPQHF

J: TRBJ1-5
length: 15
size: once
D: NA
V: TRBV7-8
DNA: TGTGCCAGCAGCTTAGTCCCAGGGGGCAATCAGCCCCAGCATTTT
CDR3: CASSLVPGGNQPQHF

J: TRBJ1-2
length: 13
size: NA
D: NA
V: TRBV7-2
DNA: TGTGCCAGCAGCCCTGAGCTCGACTATGGCTACACCTTC
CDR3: CASSPELDYGYTF

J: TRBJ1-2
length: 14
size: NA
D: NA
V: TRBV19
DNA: TGTGCCAGTAGTCCCTCACAGGGTCGCTATGGCTACACCTTC
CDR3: CASSPSQGRYGYTF

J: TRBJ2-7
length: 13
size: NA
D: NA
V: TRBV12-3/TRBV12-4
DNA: TGTGCCAGCAGCATCCAATACTACTACGAGCAGTACTTC
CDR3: CASSIQYYYEQYF

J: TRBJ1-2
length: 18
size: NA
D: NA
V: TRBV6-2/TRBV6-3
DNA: TGTGCCAGCAGTTATGATAAGGGACATCTGGTAGCTAACTATGGCTACACCTTC
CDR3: CASSYDKGHLVANYGYTF

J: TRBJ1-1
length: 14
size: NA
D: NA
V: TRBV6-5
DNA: TGTGCCAGCAGGTCCCCCGGGATGAACACTGAAGCTTTCTTT
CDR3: CASRSPGMNTEAFF

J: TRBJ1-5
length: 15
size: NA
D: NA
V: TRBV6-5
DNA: TGTGCCAGCAGTTACGCTCCGGGACCCGGGAGGCCCCAGCATTTT
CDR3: CASSYAPGPGRPQHF

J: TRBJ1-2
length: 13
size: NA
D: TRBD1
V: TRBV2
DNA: TGTGCCAGCAGCCCACAGGGGGCGGTTGGCTACACCTTC
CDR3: CASSPQGAVGYTF

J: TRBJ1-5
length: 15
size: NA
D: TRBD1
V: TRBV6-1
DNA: TGTGCCAGCAGTGATAGGACAGGTGAAAATCAGCCCCAGCATTTT
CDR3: CASSDRTGENQPQHF

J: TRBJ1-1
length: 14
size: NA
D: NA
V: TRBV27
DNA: TGTGCCAGCAGTTTGGGGGGTAAGAACACTGAAGCTTTCTTT
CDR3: CASSLGGKNTEAFF

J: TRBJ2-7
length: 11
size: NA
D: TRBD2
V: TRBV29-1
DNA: TGCAGCGCCGGGACTAACTACGAGCAGTACTTC
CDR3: CSAGTNYEQYF

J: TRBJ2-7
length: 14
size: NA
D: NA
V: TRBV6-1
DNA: TGTGCCAGCAGTGACAGTATAGGGGTCTTCGAGCAGTACTTC
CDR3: CASSDSIGVFEQYF

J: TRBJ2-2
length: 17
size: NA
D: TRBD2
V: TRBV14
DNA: TGTGCCAGCAGCCAAGAAGAAGCGGGGGTAAACACCGGGGAGCTGTTTTTT
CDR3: CASSQEEAGVNTGELFF

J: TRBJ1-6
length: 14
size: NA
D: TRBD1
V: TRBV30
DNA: TGTGCCTGGAGTGTAGTACAGGGGAGATCACCCCTCCACTTT
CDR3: CAWSVVQGRSPLHF

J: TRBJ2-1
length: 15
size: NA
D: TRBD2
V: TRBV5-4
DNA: TGTGCCAGCAGCAAGAAGACTAGCGGGGGGCTTGAGCAGTTCTTC
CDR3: CASSKKTSGGLEQFF

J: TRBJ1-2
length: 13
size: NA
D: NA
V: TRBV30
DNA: TGTGCCTGGAGTCACGGGGGTGGGTATGGCTACACCTTC
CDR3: CAWSHGGGYGYTF

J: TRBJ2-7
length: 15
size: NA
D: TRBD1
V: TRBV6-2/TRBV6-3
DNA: TGTGCCAGCAGCCCAGGACAGGAGAAATACTACGAGCAGTACTTC
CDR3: CASSPGQEKYYEQYF

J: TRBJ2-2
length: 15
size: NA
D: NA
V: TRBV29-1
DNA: TGCAGCGTTGTCAACACGGGACAGAACACCGGGGAGCTGTTTTTT
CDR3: CSVVNTGQNTGELFF

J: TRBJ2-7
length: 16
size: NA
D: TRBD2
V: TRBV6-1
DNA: TGTGCCAGCAGTGAACTAGCGGGGGGCCTATCCCCCGAGCAGTACTTC
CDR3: CASSELAGGLSPEQYF

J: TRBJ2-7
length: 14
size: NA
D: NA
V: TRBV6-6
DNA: TGTGCCAGCAGTTACTCGAGCGGTACCTACGAGCAGTACTTC
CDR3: CASSYSSGTYEQYF

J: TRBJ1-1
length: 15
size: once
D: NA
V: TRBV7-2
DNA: TGTGCCAGCAGCTTAGGTGGTTCTATGAACACTGAAGCTTTCTTT
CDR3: CASSLGGSMNTEAFF

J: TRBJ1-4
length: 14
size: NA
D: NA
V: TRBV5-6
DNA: TGTGCCAGCAGCTTAGGACAGCGAAATGAAAAACTGTTTTTT
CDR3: CASSLGQRNEKLFF

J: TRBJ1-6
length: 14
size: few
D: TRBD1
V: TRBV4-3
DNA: TGCGCCAGCAGCCAACGGCAGGGGGGTTCACCCCTCCACTTT
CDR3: CASSQRQGGSPLHF

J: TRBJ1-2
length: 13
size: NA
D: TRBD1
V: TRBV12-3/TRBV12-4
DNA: TGTGCCAGCAGTGTGGGACAGGGGAATGGCTACACCTTC
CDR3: CASSVGQGNGYTF

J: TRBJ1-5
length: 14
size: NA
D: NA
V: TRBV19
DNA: TGTGCCAGTAGTATACTAGACAGCAATCAGCCCCAGCATTTT
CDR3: CASSILDSNQPQHF

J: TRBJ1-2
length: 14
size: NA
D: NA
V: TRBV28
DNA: TGTGCCAGCAGTTTATGGGGGGGGCCCTATGGCTACACCTTC
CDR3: CASSLWGGPYGYTF

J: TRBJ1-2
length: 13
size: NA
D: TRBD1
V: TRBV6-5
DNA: TGTGCCAGCAGCAAAACAGGGGCAGAGGGCTACACCTTC
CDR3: CASSKTGAEGYTF

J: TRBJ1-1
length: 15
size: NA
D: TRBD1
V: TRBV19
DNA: TGTGCCAGTAGTACCAGGACAGGGGTATACACTGAAGCTTTCTTT
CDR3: CASSTRTGVYTEAFF

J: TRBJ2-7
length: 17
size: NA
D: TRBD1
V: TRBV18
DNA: TGTGCCAGCTCACCACAGGCATTGGGGACAGGGGGCCACGAGCAGTACTTC
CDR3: CASSPQALGTGGHEQYF